The clone carrying this T cell receptor beta chain was detected only once. This same CDR3 is encoded by further DNA sequences in the sample. The sample is drawn from a study of shared clonotypes between healthy human individuals. Every one of the donors was a Caucasian adult that lived in Nashville, Tennessee. The table came from immunoSEQ multiplex PCR; TCRdb's copy has only in-frame clones and leaves some out. The table has approximately 980,000 clones, 70% to 85% seen once; the top ten hold 1.5%. The sequence was collected from a young man in good health. The sequenced material came from memory CD4+ T cells sorted from blood. Subset: CD45RA-negative fraction.

The CDR3 sequence is CASSPPGGNTIYF. The CDR3 DNA follows: TGTGCCAGCTCACCCCCGGGTGGAAACACCATATATTTT. The chain employs TRBV18 and TRBJ1-3; the D is unclear. In germline, CDR1 is KGHSH, CDR2 LQKENI. The CDR3 has 13 residues. V was clipped by 3 bases and J by 3 bases, with 6 bases between them.